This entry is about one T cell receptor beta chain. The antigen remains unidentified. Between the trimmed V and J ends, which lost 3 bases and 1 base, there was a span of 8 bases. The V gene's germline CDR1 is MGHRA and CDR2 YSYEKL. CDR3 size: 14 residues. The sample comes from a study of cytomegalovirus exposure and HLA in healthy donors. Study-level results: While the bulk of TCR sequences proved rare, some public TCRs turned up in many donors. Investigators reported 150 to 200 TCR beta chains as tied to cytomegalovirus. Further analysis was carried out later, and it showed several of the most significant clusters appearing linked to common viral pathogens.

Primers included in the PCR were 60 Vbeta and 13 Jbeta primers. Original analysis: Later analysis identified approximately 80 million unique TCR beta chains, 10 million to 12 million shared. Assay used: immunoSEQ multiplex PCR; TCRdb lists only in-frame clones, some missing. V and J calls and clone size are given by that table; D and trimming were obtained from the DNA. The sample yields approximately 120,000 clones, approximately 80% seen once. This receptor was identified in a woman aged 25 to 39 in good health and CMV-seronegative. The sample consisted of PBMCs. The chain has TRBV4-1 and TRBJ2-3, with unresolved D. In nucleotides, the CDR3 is TGCGCCAGCAGCCAGGGCCCCCGCACAGATACGCAGTATTTT. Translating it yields CASSQGPRTDTQYF.